The source of this T cell receptor beta chain is a study of blood T cell repertoires in COVID-19. Measured with immunoSEQ multiplex PCR; TCRdb has only the in-frame clones, and not every one. The profile shows about 95,000 clones, about four fifths of them singletons. CDR1 is SNHLY, CDR2 FYNNEI, per germline. There are 13 residues in the CDR3. V was cut by 6 bases and J by 8 bases, with 15 bases left in between. This TCR came from a man older than 75 with COVID-19, enrolled during active disease. The sample consisted of peripheral blood. This chain links TRBV2 with TRBJ2-3; D may be TRBD2 (6 bases). The CDR3 DNA reads as TGTGCCAGCAGCTTCCCGGGGGATGCTACGCAGTATTTT. It yields the protein CASSFPGDATQYF.